This paragraph covers one TCR beta chain sequence. Original processing notes: Amplified reference gene primers provided the basis for estimating nucleated cell counts. The table came from immunoSEQ multiplex PCR; TCRdb's copy has only in-frame clones and leaves some out. V and J calls and clone size are as listed in that table; D and trimming were resolved from the DNA. The table has 270,000 or so clones, approximately 84% seen once. This specimen belongs to a study of blood T cell repertoires in COVID-19. Study at large: Italy, Spain and the United States were the sources of the convalescent and acute COVID-19 samples. T cells, B-cell-depleted T cells, or PBMCs provided the cDNA or gDNA that served as material.

The clonotype comes from a human donor in a cohort sampled during active COVID-19. The sequenced sample consisted of peripheral blood.

DNA of the CDR3: TGTGCCAGCAGCCCAAGACAGGGTTTGGGAAACATTCAGTACTTC. It is translated as CASSPRQGLGNIQYF. The chain joins TRBV7-3 to TRBJ2-4; the match to TRBD1 covers 7 bases. Germline trimming cut 5 bases from V and 6 bases from J; bases unmatched to any gene: 10. The CDR3 is 15 amino acids. The germline V gene has CDR1 SGHTA and CDR2 FQGTGA.